Reported below is one T cell receptor beta chain. Its antigen remains unknown. The data derive from a study of T-cell reconstitution after alpha-beta-depleted transplantation in children. Study-level findings and limits: It was newly produced T cells that mostly accounted for T-cell counts and diversity one year after transplant.

The CDR3 is made up of 15 amino acids. Germline V lookup: CDR1 MNHEY, CDR2 SMNVEV (reference sequence). V gave up 4 bases and J gave up 6 bases; unmatched junction bases: 5. Unique molecular identifiers tagged the TCRbeta library. One entry per CDR3 protein, called by TCRdb with MiXCR from the PCR reads. The table includes over 100,000 distinct CDR3 sequences, 10% detected once. The sequenced sample was PBMCs, obtained before TCRalphabeta/CD19-depleted stem cell transplant. This receptor was taken from a boy aged 2-9 years with acute lymphoblastic leukemia, due to receive a stem cell transplant. V gene TRBV27 combines with J gene TRBJ2-2; 10 bases fit TRBD1. The CDR3 loop reads CASSSDRGLAGELFF. In DNA form, the CDR3 reads TGTGCCAGCAGTTCCGACAGGGGGCTTGCCGGGGAGCTGTTTTTT.